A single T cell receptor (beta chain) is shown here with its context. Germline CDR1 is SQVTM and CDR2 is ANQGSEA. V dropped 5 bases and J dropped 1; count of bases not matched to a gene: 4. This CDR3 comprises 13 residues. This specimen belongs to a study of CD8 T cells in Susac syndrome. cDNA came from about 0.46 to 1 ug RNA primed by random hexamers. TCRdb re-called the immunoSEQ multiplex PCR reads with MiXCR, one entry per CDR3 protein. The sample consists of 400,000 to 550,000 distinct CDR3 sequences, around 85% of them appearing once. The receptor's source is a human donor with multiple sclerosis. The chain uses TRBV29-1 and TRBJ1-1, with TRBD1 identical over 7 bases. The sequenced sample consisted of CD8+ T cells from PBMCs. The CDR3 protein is CSVIGGRNTEAFF. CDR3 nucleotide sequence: TGCAGCGTTATAGGGGGCAGGAACACTGAAGCTTTCTTT.